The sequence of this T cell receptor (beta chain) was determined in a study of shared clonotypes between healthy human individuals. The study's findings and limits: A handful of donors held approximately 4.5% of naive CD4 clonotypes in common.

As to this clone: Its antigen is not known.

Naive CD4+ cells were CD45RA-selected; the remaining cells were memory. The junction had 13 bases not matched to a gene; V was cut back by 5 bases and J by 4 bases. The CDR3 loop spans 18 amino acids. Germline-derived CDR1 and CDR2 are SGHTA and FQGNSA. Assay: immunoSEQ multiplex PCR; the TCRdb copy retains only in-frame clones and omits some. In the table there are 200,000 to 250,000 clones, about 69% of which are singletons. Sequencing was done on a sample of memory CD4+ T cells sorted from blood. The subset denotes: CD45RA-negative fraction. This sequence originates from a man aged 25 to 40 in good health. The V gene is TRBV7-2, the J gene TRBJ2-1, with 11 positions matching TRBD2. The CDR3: CASSTLAGGHPSYNEQFF. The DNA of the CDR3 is TGTGCCAGCAGCACTCTAGCGGGAGGCCACCCCTCGTACAATGAGCAGTTCTTC. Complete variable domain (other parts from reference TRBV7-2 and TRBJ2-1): GAGVSQSPSNKVTEKGKDVELRCDPISGHTALYWYRQSLGQGLEFLIYFQGNSAPDKSGLPSDRFSAERTGGSVSTLTIQRTQQEDSAVYLCASSTLAGGHPSYNEQFFGPGTRLTVL.